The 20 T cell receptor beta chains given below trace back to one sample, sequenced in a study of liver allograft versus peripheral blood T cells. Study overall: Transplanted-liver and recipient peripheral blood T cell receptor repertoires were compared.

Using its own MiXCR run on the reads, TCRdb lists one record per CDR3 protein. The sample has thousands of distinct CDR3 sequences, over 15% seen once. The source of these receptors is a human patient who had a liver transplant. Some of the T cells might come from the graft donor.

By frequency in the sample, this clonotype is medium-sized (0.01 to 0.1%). CDR3 DNA: TGTGCCAGCCACTCTTTCGAAGGGGCGAGGCCCCAGCATTTT. It translates to CASHSFEGARPQHF. The V call is TRBV6-6, the J call TRBJ1-5, with a weak D call TRBD1 (5 bases). Trimming left V 8 bases short and J 9 bases short, with 20 bases between. CDR3 size: 14 residues. Per the germline V gene, CDR1 is MNHNY and CDR2 is SVGAGI (reference sequence).

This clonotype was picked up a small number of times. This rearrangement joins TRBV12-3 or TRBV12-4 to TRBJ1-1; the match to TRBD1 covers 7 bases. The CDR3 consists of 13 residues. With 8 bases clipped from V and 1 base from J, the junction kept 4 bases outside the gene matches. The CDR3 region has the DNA TGTGCCAGCCTGAGGACAGGGAACACTGAAGCTTTCTTT. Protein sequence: CASLRTGNTEAFF.

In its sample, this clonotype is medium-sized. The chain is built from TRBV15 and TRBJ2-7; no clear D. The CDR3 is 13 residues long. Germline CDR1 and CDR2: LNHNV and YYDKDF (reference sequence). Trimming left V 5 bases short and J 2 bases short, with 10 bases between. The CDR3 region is CATSVQPTYEQYF. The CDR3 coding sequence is TGTGCCACCAGCGTCCAACCGACCTACGAGCAGTACTTC.

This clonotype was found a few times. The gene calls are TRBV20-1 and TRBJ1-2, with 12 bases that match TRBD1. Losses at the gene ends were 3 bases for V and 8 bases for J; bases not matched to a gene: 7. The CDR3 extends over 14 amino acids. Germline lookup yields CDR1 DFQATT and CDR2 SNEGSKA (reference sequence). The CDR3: CSARGDRGRGGYTF. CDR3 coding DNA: TGCAGTGCTAGGGGGGACAGGGGGCGAGGGGGCTACACCTTC.

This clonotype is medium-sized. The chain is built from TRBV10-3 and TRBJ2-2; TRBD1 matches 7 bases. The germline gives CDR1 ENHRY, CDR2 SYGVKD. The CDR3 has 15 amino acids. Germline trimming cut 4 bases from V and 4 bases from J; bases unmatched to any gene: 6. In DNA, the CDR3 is TGTGCCATCAGTGTGAGGGGGCTGGGCACCGGGGAGCTGTTTTTT. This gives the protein CAISVRGLGTGELFF.

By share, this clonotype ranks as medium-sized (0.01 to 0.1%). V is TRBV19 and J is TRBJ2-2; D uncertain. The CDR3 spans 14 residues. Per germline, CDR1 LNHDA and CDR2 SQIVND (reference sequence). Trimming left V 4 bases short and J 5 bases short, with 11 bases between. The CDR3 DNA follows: TGTGCCAGTAGTAAAAACGTAGGGACCGGGGAGCTGTTTTTT. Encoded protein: CASSKNVGTGELFF.

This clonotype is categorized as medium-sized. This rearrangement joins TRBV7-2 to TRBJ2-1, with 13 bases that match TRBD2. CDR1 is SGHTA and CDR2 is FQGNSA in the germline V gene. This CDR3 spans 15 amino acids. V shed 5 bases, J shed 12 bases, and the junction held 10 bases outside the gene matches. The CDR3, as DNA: TGTGCCAGCAGCCCACAATGGACTAGCGGGAGTGGGCAGTTCTTC. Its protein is CASSPQWTSGSGQFF.

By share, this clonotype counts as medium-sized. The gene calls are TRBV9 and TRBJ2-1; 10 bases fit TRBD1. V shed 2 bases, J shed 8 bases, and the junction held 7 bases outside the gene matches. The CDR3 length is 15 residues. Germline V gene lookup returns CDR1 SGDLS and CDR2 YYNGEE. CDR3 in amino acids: CASSVSGQGPHEQFF. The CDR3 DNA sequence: TGTGCCAGCAGCGTCTCGGGACAGGGGCCCCATGAGCAGTTCTTC.

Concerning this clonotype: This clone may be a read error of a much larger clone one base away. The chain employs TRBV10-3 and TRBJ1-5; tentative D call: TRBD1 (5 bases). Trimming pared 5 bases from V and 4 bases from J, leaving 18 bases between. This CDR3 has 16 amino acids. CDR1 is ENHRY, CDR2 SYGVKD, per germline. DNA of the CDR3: TGTGCCATCAGTTTAGTGGGGCCTCAAGGTAATCAGCCCCAGCATTTT. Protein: CAISLVGPQGNQPQHF.

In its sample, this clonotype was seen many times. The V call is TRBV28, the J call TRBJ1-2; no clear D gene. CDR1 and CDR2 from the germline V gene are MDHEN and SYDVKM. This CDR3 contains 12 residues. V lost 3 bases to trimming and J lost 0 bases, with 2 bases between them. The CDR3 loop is CASSFSNYGYTF. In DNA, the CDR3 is TGTGCCAGCAGTTTTTCTAACTATGGCTACACCTTC.

CDR3 bases: TGCAGGGCGGACAGGGGGCAATCGGGGGAGACCCAGTACTTC. Protein sequence: CRADRGQSGETQYF. This chain uses TRBV20-1 with TRBJ2-5; 11 bases agree with TRBD1. The CDR3 covers 14 residues. CDR1 is DFQATT and CDR2 is SNEGSKA in the germline V gene (reference sequence).

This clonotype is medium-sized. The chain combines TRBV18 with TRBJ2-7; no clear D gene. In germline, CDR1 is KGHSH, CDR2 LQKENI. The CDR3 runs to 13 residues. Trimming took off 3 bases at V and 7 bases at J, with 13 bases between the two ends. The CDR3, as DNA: TGTGCCAGCTCACCCCTGGTCTCTGGGGAGCAGTACTTC. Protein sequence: CASSPLVSGEQYF.

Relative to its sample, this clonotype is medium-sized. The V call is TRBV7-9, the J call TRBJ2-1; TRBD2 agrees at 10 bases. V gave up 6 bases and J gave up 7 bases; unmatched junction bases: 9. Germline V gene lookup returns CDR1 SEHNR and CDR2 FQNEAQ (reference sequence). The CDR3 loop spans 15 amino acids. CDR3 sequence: CASSTKAGGGNEQFF. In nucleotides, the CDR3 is TGTGCCAGCAGTACAAAAGCGGGAGGGGGTAATGAGCAGTTCTTC.

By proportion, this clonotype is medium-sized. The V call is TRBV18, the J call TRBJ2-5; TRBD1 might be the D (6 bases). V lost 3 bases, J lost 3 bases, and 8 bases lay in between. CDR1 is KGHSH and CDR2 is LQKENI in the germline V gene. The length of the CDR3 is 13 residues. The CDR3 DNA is TGTGCCAGCTCACCCCGACAGGAAGAGACCCAGTACTTC. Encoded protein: CASSPRQEETQYF. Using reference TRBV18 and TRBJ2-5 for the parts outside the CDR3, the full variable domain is NAGVMQNPRHLVRRRGQEARLRCSPMKGHSHVYWYRQLPEEGLKFMVYLQKENIIDESGMPKERFSAEFPKEGPSILRIQQVVRGDSAAYFCASSPRQEETQYFGPGTRLLVL.

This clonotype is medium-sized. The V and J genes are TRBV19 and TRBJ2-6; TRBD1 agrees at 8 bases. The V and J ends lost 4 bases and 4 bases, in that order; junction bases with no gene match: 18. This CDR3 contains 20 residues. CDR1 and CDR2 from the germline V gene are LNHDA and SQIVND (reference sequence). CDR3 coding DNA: TGTGCCAGTAGTAGAATACTGACAGGGGCGTTTCTCACCGGGGCCAACGTCCTGACTTTC. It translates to CASSRILTGAFLTGANVLTF.

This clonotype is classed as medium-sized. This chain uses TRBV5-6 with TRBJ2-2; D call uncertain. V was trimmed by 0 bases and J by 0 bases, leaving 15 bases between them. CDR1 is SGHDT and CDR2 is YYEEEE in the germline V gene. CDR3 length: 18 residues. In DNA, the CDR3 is TGTGCCAGCAGCTTGGGTGGCGGCTATAGCCCGAACACCGGGGAGCTGTTTTTT. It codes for CASSLGGGYSPNTGELFF.

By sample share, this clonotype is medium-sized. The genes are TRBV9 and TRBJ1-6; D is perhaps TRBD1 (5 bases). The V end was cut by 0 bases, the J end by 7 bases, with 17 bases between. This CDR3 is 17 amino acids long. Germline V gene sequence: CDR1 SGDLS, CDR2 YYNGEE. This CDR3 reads CASSVGFREGTNSPLHF. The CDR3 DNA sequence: TGTGCCAGCAGCGTAGGGTTTAGGGAGGGGACCAATTCACCCCTCCACTTT.

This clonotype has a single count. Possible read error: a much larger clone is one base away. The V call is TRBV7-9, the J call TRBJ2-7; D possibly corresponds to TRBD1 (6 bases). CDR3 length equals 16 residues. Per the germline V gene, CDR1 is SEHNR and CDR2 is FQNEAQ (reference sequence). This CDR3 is CASSLAGAGMGYKQYF. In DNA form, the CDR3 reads TGTGCCAGCAGCTTAGCGGGGGCAGGGATGGGCTACAAGCAGTACTTC.

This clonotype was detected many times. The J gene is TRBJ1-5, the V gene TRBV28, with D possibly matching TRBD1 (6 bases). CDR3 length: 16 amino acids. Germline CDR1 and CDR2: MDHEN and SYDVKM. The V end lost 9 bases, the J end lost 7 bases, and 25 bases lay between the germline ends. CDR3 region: CASRTPRHRARQPQHF. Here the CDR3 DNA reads TGTGCCAGTCGCACCCCCCGACACAGGGCAAGACAGCCCCAGCATTTT.

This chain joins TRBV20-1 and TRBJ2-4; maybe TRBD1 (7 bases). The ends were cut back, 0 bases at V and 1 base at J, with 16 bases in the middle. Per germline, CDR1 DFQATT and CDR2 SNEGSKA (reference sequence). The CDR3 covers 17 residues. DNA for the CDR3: TGCAGTGCTAGAGATTGGGTCAGGGGGGAGGCCAAAAACATTCAGTACTTC. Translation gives CSARDWVRGEAKNIQYF.